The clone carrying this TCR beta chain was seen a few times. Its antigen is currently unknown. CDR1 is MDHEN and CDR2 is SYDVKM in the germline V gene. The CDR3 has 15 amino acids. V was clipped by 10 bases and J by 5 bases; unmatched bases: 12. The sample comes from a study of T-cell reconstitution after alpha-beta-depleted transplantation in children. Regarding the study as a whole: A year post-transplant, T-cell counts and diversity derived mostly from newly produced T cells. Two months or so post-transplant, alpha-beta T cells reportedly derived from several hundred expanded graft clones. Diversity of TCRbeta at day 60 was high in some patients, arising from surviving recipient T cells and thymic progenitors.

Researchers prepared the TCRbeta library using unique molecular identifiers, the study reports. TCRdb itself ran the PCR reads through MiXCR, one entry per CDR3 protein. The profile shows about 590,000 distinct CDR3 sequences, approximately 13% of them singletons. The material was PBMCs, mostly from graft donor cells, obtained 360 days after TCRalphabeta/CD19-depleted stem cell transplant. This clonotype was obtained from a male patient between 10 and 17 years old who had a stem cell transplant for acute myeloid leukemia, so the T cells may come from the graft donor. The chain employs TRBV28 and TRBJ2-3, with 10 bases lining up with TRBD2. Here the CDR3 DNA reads TGTGCCAACACCACTAGCGGGAAAGGAGGAGATACGCAGTATTTT. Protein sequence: CANTTSGKGGDTQYF. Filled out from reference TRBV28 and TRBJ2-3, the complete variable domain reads DVKVTQSSRYLVKRTGEKVFLECVQDMDHENMFWYRQDPGLGLRLIYFSYDVKMKEKGDIPEGYSVSREKKERFSLILESASTNQTSMYLCANTTSGKGGDTQYFGPGTRLTVL.